One sample yielded the 11 T cell receptor beta chains listed below, sequenced in a study of shared clonotypes between healthy human individuals. Profiled with immunoSEQ multiplex PCR; TCRdb holds only in-frame clones, not every one. Among approximately 2,000,000 clones listed, 80% to 95% were seen once. The sample taken for sequencing was naive CD4+ T cells from PBMCs. Subset given: CD45RA+ positively selected. The receptor source for this set is a young man in good health. Some clones in this sample may be carry-over from other donors' samples.

This clone has only one observation. The identical CDR3 is also encoded by other nucleotide sequences in the sample. The V call is TRBV28, the J call TRBJ1-5; no reliable D call. The CDR3 contains 14 residues. The germline gives CDR1 MDHEN, CDR2 SYDVKM. The ends were cut back, 3 bases at V and 1 base at J, with 7 bases in the middle. CDR3 DNA: TGTGCCAGCAGTTTTTTAGGGAGCAATCAGCCCCAGCATTTT. Translated: CASSFLGSNQPQHF.

The chain uses TRBV9 and TRBJ2-3; TRBD2 matches at 9 bases. Germline V gene lookup returns CDR1 SGDLS and CDR2 YYNGEE. CDR3 length equals 19 residues. V lost 5 bases, J lost 1 base, and 17 bases stayed unmatched. The chain's CDR3 is CASSVGGGRGTGRTDTQYF. In DNA form, the CDR3 reads TGTGCCAGCAGTGTGGGAGGCGGGAGGGGGACCGGACGCACAGATACGCAGTATTTT.

This chain connects TRBV6-1 to TRBJ1-1, with 8 bases lining up with TRBD1. The J segment lost 1 base and the V segment lost 6 bases, leaving 7 bases of the junction unmatched. Germline-derived CDR1 and CDR2 are MNHNS and SASEGT. This CDR3 has 15 residues. CDR3 loop: CASRPRTGPNTEAFF. The DNA of the CDR3 is TGTGCCAGCAGGCCGAGGACAGGGCCGAACACTGAAGCTTTCTTT.

Points on this clone: In the same sample, other DNA sequences code for this CDR3. The genes are TRBV19 and TRBJ2-5; D remains ambiguous. CDR1 and CDR2 from the germline V gene are LNHDA and SQIVND (reference sequence). V was clipped by 3 bases and J by 5 bases, with 10 bases between them. The CDR3 totals 13 residues. This chain's CDR3 is CASSIGIEETQYF. The CDR3 DNA reads TGTGCCAGTAGTATTGGTATTGAGGAGACCCAGTACTTC.

The gene calls are TRBV28 and TRBJ1-3; the D is unclear. The CDR3 consists of 15 residues. In germline, CDR1 is MDHEN, CDR2 SYDVKM. Trimming stripped 3 bases from V and 0 bases from J, with 9 bases between. DNA of the CDR3: TGTGCCAGCAGTTTCCTCCCCACCTCTGGAAACACCATATATTTT. Its translation: CASSFLPTSGNTIYF.

The chain couples TRBV4-3 to TRBJ1-1, with TRBD1 matching over 7 bases. Germline CDR1 LGHNA, CDR2 YSLEER. This CDR3 comprises 16 residues. The junction had 7 bases not matched to a gene; V was cut back by 0 bases and J by 3 bases. The CDR3 DNA reads as TGCGCCAGCAGCCAAGACACTGACAGGGCTCACACTGAAGCTTTCTTT. It yields the protein CASSQDTDRAHTEAFF.

The rearrangement joins TRBV7-8 to TRBJ2-7, with TRBD2 matching 7 bases. The germline gives CDR1 SGHVS, CDR2 FQNEAQ. V gave up 4 bases and J gave up 3 bases; unmatched junction bases: 3. CDR3 length: 13 amino acids. CDR3 in DNA: TGTGCCAGCAGCTGGGGCGGGAGCTACGAGCAGTACTTC. As protein: CASSWGGSYEQYF.

The chain joins TRBV5-6 to TRBJ2-7; D not certain. V lost 5 bases, J lost 6 bases, and 3 bases lay in between. Germline V gives CDR1 SGHDT, CDR2 YYEEEE. The CDR3 totals 9 residues. CDR3 coding DNA: TGTGCCAGCAGACCCGAGCAGTACTTC. Protein: CASRPEQYF.

This chain connects TRBV6-6 to TRBJ2-7, with TRBD1 matching 8 bases. After removal of 5 bases from V and 5 bases from J, the junction contained 11 bases not matched to a gene. CDR3 length equals 15 residues. Per germline, CDR1 MNHNY and CDR2 SVGAGI (reference sequence). The CDR3 DNA reads TGTGCCAGCAGTCGACAGGGGAGCCCTCTGGACGAGCAGTACTTC. This sequence encodes CASSRQGSPLDEQYF.

V gene TRBV5-4 combines with J gene TRBJ2-3; tentative D call: TRBD2 (5 bases). This CDR3 region has 14 residues. CDR1 and CDR2 from the germline V gene are SGHNT and YYREEE (reference sequence). Trimming left V 5 bases short and J 6 bases short, with 16 bases between. The CDR3 protein is CASRRGLGEDTQYF. Here the CDR3 DNA reads TGTGCCAGCAGGAGAGGACTGGGAGAGGATACGCAGTATTTT.

V and J are TRBV7-2 and TRBJ2-5; perhaps D is TRBD1 or TRBD2 (5 bases each). The CDR3 is made up of 14 amino acids. Germline V CDR1 and CDR2: SGHTA, FQGNSA. Trimming left V 1 base short and J 8 bases short, with 14 bases between. For the CDR3, the DNA is TGTGCCAGCAGCTTAGACGGACTTGGGGGTACCCAGTACTTC. This codes for CASSLDGLGGTQYF.